A single sample is the source of the 5 T cell receptor beta chains below, sequenced in a study of shared clonotypes between healthy human individuals. The assay was immunoSEQ multiplex PCR, and TCRdb's table has in-frame clones only and misses some. Of under 700,000 clones detected, 85% to 95% appear once; the ten largest clones hold about 0.11%. Terminally differentiated effector memory CD45RA+ cells were excluded by CCR7 positive selection of CD45RO-negative cells. Material: naive CD8+ T cells sorted from blood. The receptors here all came from a woman aged 30 to 39 in good health.

The chain links TRBV6-5 to TRBJ2-7, with D unclear. Looked up from germline, CDR1 is MNHEY and CDR2 is SVGAGI. This CDR3 is 15 amino acids long. Trimming stripped 0 bases from V and 2 bases from J, with 11 bases between. The CDR3 spells CASSYSKSRTYEQYF. CDR3 DNA sequence: TGTGCCAGCAGTTACTCGAAATCCCGAACCTACGAGCAGTACTTC.

V usage is TRBV11-3 and J usage is TRBJ2-2; TRBD2 matches 10 bases. Germline CDR1 SGHNT, CDR2 YENEEA. After removal of 4 bases from V and 4 bases from J, the junction contained 6 bases not matched to a gene. The CDR3 totals 16 residues. In DNA, the CDR3 is TGTGCCAGCAGCTGGTTAGCGGGAGGTATCACCGGGGAGCTGTTTTTT. The encoded protein is CASSWLAGGITGELFF.

As DNA, the CDR3 is TGTGCCAGCAGCCCAATCATGACAGGAACGATGAACACTGAAGCTTTCTTT. It translates to CASSPIMTGTMNTEAFF. The genes are TRBV5-6 and TRBJ1-1, with a tentative D call TRBD1 (6 bases). CDR1 is SGHDT, CDR2 YYEEEE, per germline. The length of the CDR3 is 17 residues. The germline V and J ends were trimmed by 4 bases and 0 bases, with 19 bases remaining between them.

Concerning this clone: This specimen includes other DNA sequences encoding the same CDR3. The chain employs TRBV27 and TRBJ2-7; the D is unclear. CDR3 size: 13 residues. V dropped 2 bases and J dropped 2 bases, with 7 bases sitting between them. CDR1 and CDR2 (germline): MNHEY, SMNVEV (reference sequence). Here the CDR3 reads CASSLGETYEQYF. CDR3 DNA sequence: TGTGCCAGCAGTTTAGGGGAAACCTACGAGCAGTACTTC.

This chain links TRBV6-5 with TRBJ2-2, with D uncertain. The CDR3 loop spans 13 amino acids. The germline V gene encodes CDR1 MNHEY and CDR2 SVGAGI. Between the trimmed V and J ends, which lost 2 bases and 6 bases, there was a span of 7 bases. The CDR3 DNA follows: TGTGCCAGCAGTTACGGTCCCTCCGGGGAGCTGTTTTTT. It specifies CASSYGPSGELFF.